This T cell receptor (beta chain) emerged from a study of blood T cells in healthy people across ages. A J-beta primer mix and a sample-barcoded 5' primer were used in a second PCR of about 7 to 12 cycles. A single record per CDR3 protein comes from TCRdb applying MiXCR to the 5' RACE reads. The table records 1.5 million to 2 million distinct CDR3 sequences, more than 35% of them present only once. The CDR3 totals 17 residues. Germline loops: CDR1 SGHTA, CDR2 FQGNSA. Trimming shortened V by 0 bases and J by 4 bases, and 16 bases separated the two germline ends. This clonotype has more than one count but fewer than ten.

This chain joins TRBV7-2 and TRBJ2-1; D could derive from TRBD1 or TRBD2 (6 bases each). The source is a human donor in good health. Material for sequencing was blood. CDR3 loop: CASSLAYGGPAYNEQFF. CDR3 DNA: TGTGCCAGCAGCTTAGCGTATGGGGGGCCGGCTTACAATGAGCAGTTCTTC.